This TCR beta chain was identified during a study of Ad26.COV2.S vaccination and SARS-CoV-2 variants. In the study overall: As a participant in COV1001, the donor was in the Ad26.COV2.S trial arm.

Broader study findings: Reported findings describe substantial breadth in spike-specific CD8+ and CD4+ T cell responses following vaccination. The placebo group had lower spike-specific TCR breadth than the vaccine recipients did. Similar non-spike TCR breadth was seen in vaccine and placebo recipients.

The CDR3 totals 13 residues. Germline values: CDR1 SGHTA, CDR2 FQGTGA. V was clipped by 0 bases and J by 7 bases, with 10 bases between them. The method was immunoSEQ multiplex PCR; TCRdb's version includes in-frame clones alone and lacks a portion of them. The sample records roughly 700,000 clones, roughly 90% being singletons. Worth noting for this clone: Its target is not known.

Treatment denoted: around 19 received Ad26.COV2.S at low or high dose, single or two shots; 5 received placebo; per-sample allocation not given. The study sampled participants on day 63 after the first vaccine or placebo injection. The V and J genes are TRBV7-3 and TRBJ2-7, with a tentative D call TRBD1 (6 bases). The TCR was taken from a person between 18 and 60 years old who received the Ad26.COV2.S COVID-19 vaccine or a placebo. The specimen comprised peripheral blood, sampled in a trial of Ad26.COV2.S vaccine versus placebo. The CDR3 DNA follows: TGTGCCAGCAGCTTAACCCCAGGGGATGAGCAGTACTTC. Residues: CASSLTPGDEQYF.